This T cell receptor (beta chain) was sequenced for a study of multiple sclerosis patients with progressive multifocal leukoencephalopathy. Study-wide results and limits: In most PML patients, TRB repertoires appeared less diverse by entropy.

Here immunoSEQ multiplex PCR was the method, and the copy in TCRdb shows in-frame clones only, minus some. In the table there are tens of thousands of clones, around 85% of which are singletons. To note about this clone: The antigen remains unidentified.

Time point specified: time of PML onset. T3 refers to blood collected at the onset of PML. Germline V lookup: CDR1 MNHEY, CDR2 SMNVEV (reference sequence). The CDR3 has 11 amino acids. V and J are TRBV27 and TRBJ2-5; D gene ambiguous. Near its end, the DNA agrees better with TRBJ2-7, so the J call may be wrong. The sample consisted of PBMCs, taken from a patient treated with natalizumab. The receptor was isolated from a woman between 25 and 40 years old with progressive multifocal leukoencephalopathy. Here the CDR3 DNA reads TGTGCCAGCAGTTTAGGGTACGAGCAGTACTTC. Translation: CASSLGYEQYF.